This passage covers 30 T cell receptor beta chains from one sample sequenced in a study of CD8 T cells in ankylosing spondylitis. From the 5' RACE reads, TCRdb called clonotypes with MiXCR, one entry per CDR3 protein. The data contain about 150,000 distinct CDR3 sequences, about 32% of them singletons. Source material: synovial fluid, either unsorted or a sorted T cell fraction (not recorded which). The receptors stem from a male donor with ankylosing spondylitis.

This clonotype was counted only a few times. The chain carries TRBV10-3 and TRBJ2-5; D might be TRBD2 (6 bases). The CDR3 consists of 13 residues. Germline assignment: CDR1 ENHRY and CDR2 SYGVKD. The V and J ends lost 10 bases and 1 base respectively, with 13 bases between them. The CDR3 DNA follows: TGTGCCACCACGACTAGTCCCCAAGAGACCCAGTACTTC. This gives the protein CATTTSPQETQYF.

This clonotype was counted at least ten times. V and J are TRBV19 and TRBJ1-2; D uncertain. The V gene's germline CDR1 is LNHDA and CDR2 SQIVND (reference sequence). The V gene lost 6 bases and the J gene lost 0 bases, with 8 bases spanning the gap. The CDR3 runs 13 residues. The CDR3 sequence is CASRAGTNYGYTF. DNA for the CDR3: TGTGCCAGTAGGGCTGGTACTAACTATGGCTACACCTTC.

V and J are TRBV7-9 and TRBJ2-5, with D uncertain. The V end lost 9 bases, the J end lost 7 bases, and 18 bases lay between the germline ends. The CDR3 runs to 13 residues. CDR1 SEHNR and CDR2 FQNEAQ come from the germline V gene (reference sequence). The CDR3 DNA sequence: TGTGCCAGTAGCCCCCCCTGGTCGGTGACCCAGTACTTC. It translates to CASSPPWSVTQYF.

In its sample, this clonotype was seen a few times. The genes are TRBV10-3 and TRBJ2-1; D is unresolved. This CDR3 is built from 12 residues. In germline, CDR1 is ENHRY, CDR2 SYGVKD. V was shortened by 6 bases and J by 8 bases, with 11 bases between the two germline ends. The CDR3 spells CAIRDHHDEQFF. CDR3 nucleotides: TGTGCCATCAGGGACCACCACGATGAGCAGTTCTTC.

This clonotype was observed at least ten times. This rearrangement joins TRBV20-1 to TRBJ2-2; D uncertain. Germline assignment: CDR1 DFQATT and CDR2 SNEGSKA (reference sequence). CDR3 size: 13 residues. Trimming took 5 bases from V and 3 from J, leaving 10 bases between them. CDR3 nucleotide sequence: TGCAGTGCTGCCCCCCGTCACACCGGGGAGCTGTTTTTT. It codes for CSAAPRHTGELFF.

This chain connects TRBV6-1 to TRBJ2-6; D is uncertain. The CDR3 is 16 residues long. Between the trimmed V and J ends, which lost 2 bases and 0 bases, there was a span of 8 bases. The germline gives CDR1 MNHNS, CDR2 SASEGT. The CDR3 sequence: CASSERAYSGANVLTF. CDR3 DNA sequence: TGTGCCAGCAGTGAAAGGGCGTACTCTGGGGCCAACGTCCTGACTTTC.

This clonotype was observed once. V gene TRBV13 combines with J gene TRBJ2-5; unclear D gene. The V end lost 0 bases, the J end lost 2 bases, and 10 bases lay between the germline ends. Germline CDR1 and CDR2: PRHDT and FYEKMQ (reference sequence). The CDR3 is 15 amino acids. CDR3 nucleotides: TGTGCCAGCAGCTTAGGCTTAACGCCACAAGAGACCCAGTACTTC. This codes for CASSLGLTPQETQYF.

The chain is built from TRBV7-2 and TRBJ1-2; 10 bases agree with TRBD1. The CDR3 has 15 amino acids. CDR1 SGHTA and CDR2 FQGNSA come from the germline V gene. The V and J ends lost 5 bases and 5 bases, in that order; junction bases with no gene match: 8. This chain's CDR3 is CASSPTVGQGYGYTF. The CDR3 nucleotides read TGTGCCAGCAGCCCAACGGTGGGACAGGGGTATGGCTACACCTTC. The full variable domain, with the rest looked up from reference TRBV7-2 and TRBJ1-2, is GAGVSQSPSNKVTEKGKDVELRCDPISGHTALYWYRQSLGQGLEFLIYFQGNSAPDKSGLPSDRFSAERTGGSVSTLTIQRTQQEDSAVYLCASSPTVGQGYGYTFGSGTRLTVV.

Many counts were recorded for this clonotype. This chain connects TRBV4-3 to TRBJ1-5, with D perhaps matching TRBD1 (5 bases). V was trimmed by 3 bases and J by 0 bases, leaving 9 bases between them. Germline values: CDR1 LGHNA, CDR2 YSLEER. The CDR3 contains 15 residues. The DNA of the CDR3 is TGCGCCAGCAGCCAGGGACTGTATAGCAATCAGCCCCAGCATTTT. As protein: CASSQGLYSNQPQHF.

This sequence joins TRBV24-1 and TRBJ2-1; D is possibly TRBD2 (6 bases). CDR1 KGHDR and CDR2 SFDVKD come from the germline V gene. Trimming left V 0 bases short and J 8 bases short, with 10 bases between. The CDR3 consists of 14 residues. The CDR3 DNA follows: TGTGCCACCAGTGATTTGGACGGGAGCCATGAGCAGTTCTTC. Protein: CATSDLDGSHEQFF.

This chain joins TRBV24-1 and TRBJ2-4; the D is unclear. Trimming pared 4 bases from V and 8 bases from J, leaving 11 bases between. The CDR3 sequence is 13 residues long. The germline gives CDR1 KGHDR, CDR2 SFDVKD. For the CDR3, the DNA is TGTGCCACCAGTGAGCCCAACTCGGACATTCAGTACTTC. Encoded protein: CATSEPNSDIQYF.

The CDR3 reads CATSPREAVYEQYF. The CDR3 coding sequence is TGTGCCACCAGCCCTAGGGAGGCTGTATACGAGCAGTACTTC. This chain connects TRBV15 to TRBJ2-7, with D possibly TRBD2 on 6 matching bases. V lost 5 bases to trimming and J lost 4 bases, with 15 bases between them. The CDR3 has 14 residues. The germline gives CDR1 LNHNV, CDR2 YYDKDF (reference sequence).

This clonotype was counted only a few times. Here the CDR3 reads CASSSGLRNYGYTF. Here the CDR3 DNA reads TGTGCCAGCAGTTCAGGGTTAAGAAACTATGGCTACACCTTC. The J gene is TRBJ1-2, the V gene TRBV28, with D possibly matching TRBD1 (5 bases). The CDR3 spans 14 residues. V was pared by 4 bases and J by 2 bases, with 11 bases between. In germline, CDR1 is MDHEN, CDR2 SYDVKM.

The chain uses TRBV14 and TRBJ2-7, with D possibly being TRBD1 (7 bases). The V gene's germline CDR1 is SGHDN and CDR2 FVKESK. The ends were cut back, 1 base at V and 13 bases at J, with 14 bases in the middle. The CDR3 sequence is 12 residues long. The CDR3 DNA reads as TGTGCCAGCAGCCAAGCGGCGGGACAGATTTACTTC. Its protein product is CASSQAAGQIYF.

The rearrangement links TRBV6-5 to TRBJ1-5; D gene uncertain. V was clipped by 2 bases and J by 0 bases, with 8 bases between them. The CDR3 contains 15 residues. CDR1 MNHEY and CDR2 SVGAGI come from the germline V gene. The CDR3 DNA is TGTGCCAGCAGTTACGGCCCAGGTAGCAATCAGCCCCAGCATTTT. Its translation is CASSYGPGSNQPQHF.

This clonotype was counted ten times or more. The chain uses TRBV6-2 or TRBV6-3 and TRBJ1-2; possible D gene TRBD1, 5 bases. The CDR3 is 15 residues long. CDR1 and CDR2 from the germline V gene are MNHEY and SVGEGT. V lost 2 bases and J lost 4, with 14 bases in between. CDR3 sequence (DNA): TGTGCCAGCAGTTACCTGGGACGGAAGAGCTATGGCTACACCTTC. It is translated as CASSYLGRKSYGYTF.

In DNA, the CDR3 is TGTGCCAGCAGGCTTAGCTCCTACGAGCAGTACTTC. This codes for CASRLSSYEQYF. V is TRBV2 and J is TRBJ2-7; D unclear. From germline, CDR1 is SNHLY and CDR2 FYNNEI. The CDR3 runs 12 residues. V lost 6 bases and J lost 0, with 6 bases in between.

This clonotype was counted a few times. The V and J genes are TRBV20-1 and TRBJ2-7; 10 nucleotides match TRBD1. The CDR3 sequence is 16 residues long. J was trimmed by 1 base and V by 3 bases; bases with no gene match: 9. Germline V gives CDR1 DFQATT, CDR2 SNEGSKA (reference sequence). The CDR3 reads CSASLPRDRGSYEQYF. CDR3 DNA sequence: TGCAGTGCTAGTCTCCCCCGGGACAGGGGATCCTACGAGCAGTACTTC.

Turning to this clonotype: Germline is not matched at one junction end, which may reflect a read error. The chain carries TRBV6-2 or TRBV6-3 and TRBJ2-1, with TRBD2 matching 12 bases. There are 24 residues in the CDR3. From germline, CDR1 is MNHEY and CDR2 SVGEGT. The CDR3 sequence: CASSYFGGFALAGGPKFPYNEQFF. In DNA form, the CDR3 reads TGTGCCAGCAGCTACTTTGGGGGGTTTGCGCTAGCGGGAGGGCCTAAGTTCCCCTACAATGAGCAGTTCTTC.

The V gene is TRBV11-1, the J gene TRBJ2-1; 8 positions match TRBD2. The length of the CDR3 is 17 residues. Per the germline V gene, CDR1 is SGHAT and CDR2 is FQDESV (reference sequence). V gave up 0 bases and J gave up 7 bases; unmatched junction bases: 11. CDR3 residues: CASSLARSGSSRNEQFF. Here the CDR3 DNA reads TGTGCCAGCAGCTTAGCGAGGAGCGGGAGTTCACGGAATGAGCAGTTCTTC.

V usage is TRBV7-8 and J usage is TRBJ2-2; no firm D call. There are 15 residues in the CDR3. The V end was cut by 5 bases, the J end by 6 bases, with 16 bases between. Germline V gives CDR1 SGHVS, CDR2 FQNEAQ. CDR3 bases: TGTGCCAGCAGCGAACGTAGTGGAGTGCCCGGGGAGCTGTTTTTT. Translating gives CASSERSGVPGELFF.

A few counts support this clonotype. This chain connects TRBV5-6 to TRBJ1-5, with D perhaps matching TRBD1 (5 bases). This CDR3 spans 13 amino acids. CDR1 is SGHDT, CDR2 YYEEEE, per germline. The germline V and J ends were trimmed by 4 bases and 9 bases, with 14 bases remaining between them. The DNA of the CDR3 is TGTGCCAGCAGCGTGGGACCGAAGGGGCCCCAGCATTTT. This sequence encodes CASSVGPKGPQHF.

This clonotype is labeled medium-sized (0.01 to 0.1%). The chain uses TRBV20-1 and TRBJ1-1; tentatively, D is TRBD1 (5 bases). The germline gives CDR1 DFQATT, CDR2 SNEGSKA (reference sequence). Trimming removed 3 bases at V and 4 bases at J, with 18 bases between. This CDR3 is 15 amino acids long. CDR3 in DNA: TGCAGTGCTAGGGGGGGGGTAGGGGTTCCCACTGAAGCTTTCTTT. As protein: CSARGGVGVPTEAFF.

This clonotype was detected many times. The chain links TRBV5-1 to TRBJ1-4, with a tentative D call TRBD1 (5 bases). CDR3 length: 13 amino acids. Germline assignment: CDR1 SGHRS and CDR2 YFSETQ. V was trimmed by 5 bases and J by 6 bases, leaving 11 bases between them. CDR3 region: CASRTGGDEKLFF. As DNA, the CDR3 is TGCGCCAGCAGAACTGGAGGGGATGAAAAACTGTTTTTT.

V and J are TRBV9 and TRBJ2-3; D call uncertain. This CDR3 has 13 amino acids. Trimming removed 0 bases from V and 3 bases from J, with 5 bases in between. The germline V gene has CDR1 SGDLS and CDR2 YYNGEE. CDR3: CASSVATTDTQYF. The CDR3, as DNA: TGTGCCAGCAGCGTAGCTACAACAGATACGCAGTATTTT.

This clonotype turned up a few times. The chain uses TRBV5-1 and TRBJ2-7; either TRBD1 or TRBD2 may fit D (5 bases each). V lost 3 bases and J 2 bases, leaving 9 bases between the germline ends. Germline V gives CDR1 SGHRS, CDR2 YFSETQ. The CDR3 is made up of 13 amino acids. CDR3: CASSWDGTYEQYF. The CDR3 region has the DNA TGCGCCAGCAGCTGGGACGGCACCTACGAGCAGTACTTC.

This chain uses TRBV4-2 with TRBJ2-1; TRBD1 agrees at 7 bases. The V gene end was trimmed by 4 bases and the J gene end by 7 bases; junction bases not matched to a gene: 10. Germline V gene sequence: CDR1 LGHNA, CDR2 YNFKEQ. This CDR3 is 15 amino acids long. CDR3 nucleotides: TGTGCCAGCAGCCCTGGACAGGAGTTGCGGAATGAGCAGTTCTTC. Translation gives CASSPGQELRNEQFF.

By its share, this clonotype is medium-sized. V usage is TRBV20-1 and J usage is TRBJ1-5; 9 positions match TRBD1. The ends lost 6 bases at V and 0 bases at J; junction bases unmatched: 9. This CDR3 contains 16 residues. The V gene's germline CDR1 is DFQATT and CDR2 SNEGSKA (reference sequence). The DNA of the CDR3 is TGCAGTGCCCAGAAACAGGGGGCGCATAGCAATCAGCCCCAGCATTTT. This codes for CSAQKQGAHSNQPQHF.

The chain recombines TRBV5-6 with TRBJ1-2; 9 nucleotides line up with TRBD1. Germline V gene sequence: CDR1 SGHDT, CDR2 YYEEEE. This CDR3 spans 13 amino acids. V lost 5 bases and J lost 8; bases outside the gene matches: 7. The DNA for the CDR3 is TGTGCCAGCAGTGAGGACAGGGGAGGAGGCTACACCTTC. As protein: CASSEDRGGGYTF.

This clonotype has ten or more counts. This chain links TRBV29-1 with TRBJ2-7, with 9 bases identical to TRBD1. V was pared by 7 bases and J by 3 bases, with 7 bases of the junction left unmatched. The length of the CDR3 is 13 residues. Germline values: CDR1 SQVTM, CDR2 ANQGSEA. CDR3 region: CSARADRGYEQYF. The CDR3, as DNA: TGCAGCGCCAGGGCGGACAGGGGCTACGAGCAGTACTTC.